Listed here is a single TCR beta chain. What it binds is not known. The entry originates in a study of CD8 T cells in ankylosing spondylitis. Quantitative molecular-barcoded 5'-RACE generated the TCR beta libraries. TCRdb reprocessed the 5' RACE reads with MiXCR, giving one entry per CDR3 protein. The table records around 340,000 distinct CDR3 sequences, roughly 15% of them present only once. Study-level findings and limits: Peripheral blood held disease-linked clones only at relatively low frequency, and these were CD8+. From matched ankylosing spondylitis synovial fluid, disease-linked clones were reportedly recovered at significantly enriched levels.

Sample: blood, either unsorted or a sorted T cell fraction (not recorded which). This receptor was taken from a male donor with ankylosing spondylitis or in good health (not recorded which).

The CDR3 region is CASSLLRRNDDTQYF. DNA of the CDR3: TGTGCCAGCAGCCTCCTTCGGAGGAATGATGATACGCAGTATTTT. This chain links TRBV4-2 with TRBJ2-3; a weak D match, TRBD2 (5 bases). This CDR3 is 15 amino acids long. Trimming removed 4 bases at V and 6 bases at J, with 17 bases between. From germline, CDR1 is LGHNA and CDR2 YNFKEQ.